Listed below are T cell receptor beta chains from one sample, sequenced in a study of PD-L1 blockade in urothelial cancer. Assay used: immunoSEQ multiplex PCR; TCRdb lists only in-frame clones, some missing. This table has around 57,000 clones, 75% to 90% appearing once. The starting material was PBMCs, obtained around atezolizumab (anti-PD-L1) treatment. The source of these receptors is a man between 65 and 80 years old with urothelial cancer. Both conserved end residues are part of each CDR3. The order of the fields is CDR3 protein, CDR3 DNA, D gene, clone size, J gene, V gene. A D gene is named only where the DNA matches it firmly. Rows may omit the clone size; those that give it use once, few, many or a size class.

CASSLGQDNEQFF,TGTGCCAGCAGCTTGGGTCAGGACAATGAGCAGTTCTTC,.,.,TRBJ2-1,TRBV5-4
CASSVGASRAYEQYF,TGTGCCAGCAGCGTAGGGGCTAGCCGAGCCTACGAGCAGTACTTC,.,.,TRBJ2-7,TRBV9
CASSLSLAAETQYF,TGTGCCAGCAGCTTAAGCCTAGCGGCGGAGACCCAGTACTTC,TRBD2,.,TRBJ2-5,TRBV7-2
CASSLGSGGLEQYF,TGTGCCAGCAGCTTAGGGTCCGGGGGACTCGAGCAGTACTTC,.,once,TRBJ2-7,TRBV11-2
CASGRGVDQPQHF,TGTGCCAGCGGTCGGGGAGTCGATCAGCCCCAGCATTTT,.,.,TRBJ1-5,TRBV7-8
CATSRVGRLDFAQHF,TGTGCCACCAGCAGAGTAGGGAGGCTGGATTTCGCCCAGCATTTT,.,.,TRBJ1-5,TRBV15
CASSTSTTGTYEQYF,TGTGCCAGCTCAACCTCAACGACAGGAACCTACGAGCAGTACTTC,.,once,TRBJ2-7,TRBV18
CASIETGGIAFF,TGTGCCAGCATTGAGACAGGGGGGATCGCTTTCTTT,TRBD1,few,TRBJ1-1,TRBV6-1
CASSFGPSSYNEQFF,TGTGCCAGCAGCTTTGGGCCCTCCTCCTACAATGAGCAGTTCTTC,.,.,TRBJ2-1,TRBV13
CSAGNPEAFF,TGCAGCGCAGGGAACCCTGAAGCTTTCTTT,.,.,TRBJ1-1,TRBV29-1
CASSQESRKTF,TGCGCCAGCAGCCAAGAATCCCGTAAAACCTTC,.,once,TRBJ1-2,TRBV4-1
CASTGLEAGFNNEQFF,TGTGCCAGCACCGGTCTTGAGGCGGGGTTCAACAATGAGCAGTTCTTC,.,.,TRBJ2-1,TRBV13
CASSVVGDTEELFF,TGTGCCAGCAGCGTAGTGGGGGACACCGAGGAGCTGTTTTTT,.,.,TRBJ2-2,TRBV9
CASRVALTADTEAFF,TGTGCCAGCAGGGTGGCCCTGACAGCTGACACTGAAGCTTTCTTT,.,.,TRBJ1-1,TRBV7-9
CASGTSRGREQYF,TGTGCCAGCGGGACTAGCCGAGGGAGAGAGCAGTACTTC,TRBD2,.,TRBJ2-7,TRBV5-4
CASSETLVLEQYF,TGTGCCAGCAGTGAAACCCTAGTCCTCGAGCAGTACTTC,.,.,TRBJ2-7,TRBV6-1
CASSLTLAGEDEQFF,TGTGCCAGCAGCTTAACCCTAGCGGGAGAGGACGAGCAGTTCTTC,TRBD2,.,TRBJ2-1,TRBV7-3
CASSLYSADTQYF,TGTGCCAGCAGCTTATATTCTGCAGATACGCAGTATTTT,.,.,TRBJ2-3,TRBV7-2
CARPEGYNEQFF,TGTGCCAGGCCCGAGGGCTACAATGAGCAGTTCTTC,.,.,TRBJ2-1,TRBV21-1
CASCSYLNEKLFF,TGTGCCAGCTGTAGCTACCTTAATGAAAAACTGTTTTTT,.,.,TRBJ1-4,TRBV6-1
CASSSPGTNYGYTF,TGCGCCAGCAGCTCTCCGGGAACTAACTATGGCTACACCTTC,.,.,TRBJ1-2,TRBV5-1
CASSLPTSGHYNEQFF,TGTGCCAGCAGCTTGCCGACTAGCGGGCACTACAATGAGCAGTTCTTC,TRBD2,.,TRBJ2-1,TRBV5-4
CASSPRDGGNEQYF,TGTGCCAGCAGTCCGCGGGACGGAGGGAACGAGCAGTACTTC,.,.,TRBJ2-7,TRBV28
CASSAGDSENQPQHF,TGTGCCAGCAGCGCCGGGGACAGCGAAAATCAGCCCCAGCATTTT,TRBD1,.,TRBJ1-5,TRBV4-2
CASSETRENTEAFF,TGTGCCAGCAGTGAGACGAGGGAGAACACTGAAGCTTTCTTT,.,.,TRBJ1-1,TRBV25-1
CASSLRSAGSGGELFF,TGTGCCAGCAGCTTGCGTTCGGCAGGGTCCGGCGGGGAGCTGTTTTTT,.,.,TRBJ2-2,TRBV5-4
CASSVGQGRSYEQYF,TGTGCCAGCAGTGTAGGGCAGGGAAGGTCCTACGAGCAGTACTTC,.,.,TRBJ2-7,TRBV6-1
CASSPGITNYGYTF,TGTGCCAGCAGCCCAGGCATCACTAACTATGGCTACACCTTC,.,.,TRBJ1-2,TRBV7-2
CASSLAPVGQGINEQYF,TGCGCCAGCAGCTTGGCCCCTGTGGGACAGGGAATCAACGAGCAGTACTTC,TRBD1,.,TRBJ2-7,TRBV5-1
CASSYSAGSEPQHF,TGTGCCAGCAGTTACTCCGCGGGGTCCGAGCCCCAGCATTTT,.,few,TRBJ1-5,TRBV6-6
CASSQDRSRRVGTEAFF,TGCGCCAGCAGCCAAGACAGGTCACGCAGGGTGGGGACTGAAGCTTTCTTT,.,.,TRBJ1-1,TRBV4-3
CASSKTGELGNEQFF,TGTGCCAGCAGCAAAACAGGGGAATTGGGCAATGAGCAGTTCTTC,TRBD1,.,TRBJ2-1,TRBV6-5
CASSLFSLGLAKNIQYF,TGTGCCAGCAGCTTGTTCTCCCTGGGGCTAGCCAAAAACATTCAGTACTTC,.,.,TRBJ2-4,TRBV5-4
CASSANQGREKLFF,TGTGCCAGCAGTGCAAATCAGGGTCGCGAAAAACTGTTTTTT,.,.,TRBJ1-4,TRBV28
CASSSPLTGSSQPQHF,TGTGCCAGCAGTTCTCCCCTTACAGGGTCGTCTCAGCCCCAGCATTTT,.,few,TRBJ1-5,TRBV28
CASRDFRDRSSRQFF,TGTGCCAGTAGGGATTTCCGGGACAGGAGTTCGCGGCAGTTCTTC,TRBD1,.,TRBJ2-1,TRBV19
CASSLDRGSYEQYF,TGTGCCAGCAGCTTAGATCGTGGCAGCTACGAGCAGTACTTC,.,.,TRBJ2-7,TRBV11-2
CASSLVYRPSGRGRQAETQYF,TGCGCCAGCAGCTTGGTTTACAGGCCTAGCGGGAGGGGGCGGCAAGCGGAGACCCAGTACTTC,TRBD2,.,TRBJ2-5,TRBV5-1
CASSLAESYEQYF,TGTGCCAGCAGTTTAGCGGAATCCTACGAGCAGTACTTC,.,.,TRBJ2-7,TRBV6-5
CASSVRGNEQFF,TGTGCCAGCAGCGTCCGGGGCAATGAGCAGTTCTTC,.,.,TRBJ2-1,TRBV7-9
CASSYTTGNTEAFF,TGTGCCAGCAGCTACACTACAGGGAACACTGAAGCTTTCTTT,.,many,TRBJ1-1,TRBV5-6
CASSPNLFGLAGGYEQYF,TGCGCCAGCAGCCCTAATCTCTTTGGACTAGCGGGGGGATACGAGCAGTACTTC,TRBD2,.,TRBJ2-7,TRBV4-1
CASSLGPGETQYF,TGTGCCAGCAGCTTAGGCCCCGGGGAGACCCAGTACTTC,.,.,TRBJ2-5,TRBV11-3
CAITVFPGQGGGLYGYTF,TGTGCCATCACCGTCTTTCCGGGACAGGGAGGGGGACTGTATGGCTACACCTTC,TRBD1,once,TRBJ1-2,TRBV10-3
CASSSHPGTSSRREQYF,TGTGCCAGCAGTTCCCACCCCGGGACTAGCTCTCGGCGCGAGCAGTACTTC,TRBD2,.,TRBJ2-7,TRBV27
CASSRLAGVNEQYF,TGTGCCAGCAGCCGGCTGGCGGGAGTTAACGAGCAGTACTTC,TRBD2,.,TRBJ2-7,TRBV13
CASTASGSAGEQFF,TGCGCCAGCACGGCTAGCGGGAGTGCGGGTGAGCAGTTCTTC,TRBD2,.,TRBJ2-1,TRBV5-1
CASSLGQVLKGF,TGTGCCAGCAGCCTAGGACAGGTCCTTAAGGGTTTT,TRBD1,.,TRBJ1-1,TRBV14
CASSQDRAGQPQHF,TGCGCCAGCAGCCAAGATCGAGCAGGGCAGCCCCAGCATTTT,.,few,TRBJ1-5,TRBV4-3
CASSPSGDDYGYTF,TGTGCCAGCAGTCCCTCGGGGGACGACTATGGCTACACCTTC,.,.,TRBJ1-2,TRBV28
CASTQGVSLSSEQYF,TGTGCCAGCACCCAGGGTGTTTCACTATCCTCCGAGCAGTACTTC,.,.,TRBJ2-7,TRBV6-5
CASSPPTGGGTEAFF,TGTGCCAGCTCACCCCCCACAGGGGGTGGAACTGAAGCTTTCTTT,TRBD1,.,TRBJ1-1,TRBV18
CASGDRAFNQPQHF,TGTGCCAGCGGGGACAGGGCGTTTAATCAGCCCCAGCATTTT,TRBD1,.,TRBJ1-5,TRBV2
CASSQQGRYEQYF,TGTGCCAGCTCCCAACAGGGGCGCTACGAGCAGTACTTC,TRBD1,.,TRBJ2-7,TRBV18
CASSPGLGREYNEQFF,TGTGCCAGCAGCCCCGGACTCGGGCGGGAGTACAATGAGCAGTTCTTC,TRBD2,.,TRBJ2-1,TRBV16
CASSWSGSYEQYF,TGTGCCAGCAGCTGGAGCGGGAGCTACGAGCAGTACTTC,TRBD2,few,TRBJ2-7,TRBV11-2
CASSLAPRGYGYTF,TGTGCCAGCAGTTTAGCTCCCAGGGGCTATGGCTACACCTTC,.,.,TRBJ1-2,TRBV27
CASSQEVGAVSNQPQHF,TGCGCCAGCAGCCAAGAGGTGGGGGCTGTAAGCAATCAGCCCCAGCATTTT,.,.,TRBJ1-5,TRBV4-3
CAWSPGGTGELFF,TGTGCCTGGAGTCCCGGGGGGACCGGGGAGCTGTTTTTT,TRBD2,.,TRBJ2-2,TRBV30